The clone carrying this T cell receptor beta chain was seen a single time. Clones were sequenced by immunoSEQ multiplex PCR, and TCRdb holds only the in-frame ones, with some missing. The sample yields around 200,000 clones, 85% to 90% seen once. This record belongs to a study of blood T cell repertoires in COVID-19. The CDR3 runs to 16 residues. V shed 5 bases and J shed 0 bases, with 13 bases lying between them. CDR1 and CDR2 from the germline V gene are MNHEY and SMNVEV (reference sequence). V is TRBV27 and J is TRBJ2-2, with D unresolved. The clonotype comes from a man aged 50 to 59 with acute or convalescent COVID-19. Sequenced sample: peripheral blood. CDR3 sequence (DNA): TGTGCCAGCAGTGAAGAACACAACGCGAACACCGGGGAGCTGTTTTTT. Its protein product is CASSEEHNANTGELFF.